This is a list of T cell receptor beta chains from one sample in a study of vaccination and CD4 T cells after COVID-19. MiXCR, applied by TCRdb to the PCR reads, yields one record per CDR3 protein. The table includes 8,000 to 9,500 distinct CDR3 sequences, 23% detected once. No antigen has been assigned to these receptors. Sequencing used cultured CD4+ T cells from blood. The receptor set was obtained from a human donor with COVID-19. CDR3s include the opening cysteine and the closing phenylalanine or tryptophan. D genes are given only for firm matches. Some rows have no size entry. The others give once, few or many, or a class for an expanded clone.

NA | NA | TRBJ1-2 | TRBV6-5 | CASSSDRAYGYTF | TGTGCCAGCAGTTCGGACAGAGCCTATGGCTACACCTTC
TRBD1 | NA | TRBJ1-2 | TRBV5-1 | CASSSLTGGASGYTF | TGCGCCAGCAGCTCACTGACAGGGGGCGCGAGTGGCTACACCTTC
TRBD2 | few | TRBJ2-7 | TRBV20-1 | CSASASGVSYEQYF | TGCAGTGCTAGCGCTAGCGGGGTCTCCTACGAGCAGTACTTC
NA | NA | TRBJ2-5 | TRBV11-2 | CASSLAHSGVSETQYF | TGTGCCAGCAGCTTAGCGCACTCAGGGGTCTCGGAGACCCAGTACTTC
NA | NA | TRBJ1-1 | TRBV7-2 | CASSQGPLNTEAFF | TGTGCCAGCAGCCAGGGCCCCCTTAACACTGAAGCTTTCTTT
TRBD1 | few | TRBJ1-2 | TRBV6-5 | CASSYRQGGYGYTF | TGTGCCAGCAGTTACCGTCAGGGGGGATATGGCTACACCTTC
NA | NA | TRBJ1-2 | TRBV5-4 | CASSYTTGPYGYTF | TGTGCCAGCAGCTATACGACAGGCCCCTATGGCTACACCTTC
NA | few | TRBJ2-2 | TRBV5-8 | CASSLRGRHTGELFF | TGTGCCAGCAGCTTGAGGGGCCGGCACACCGGGGAGCTGTTTTTT
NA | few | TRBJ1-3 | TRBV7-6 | CASSSDGAGTSSGNTIYF | TGTGCCAGCAGCTCAGACGGCGCTGGGACCAGCTCCGGAAACACCATATATTTT
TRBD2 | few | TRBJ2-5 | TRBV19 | CASSVSGLAGRETQYF | TGTGCCAGTAGCGTATCGGGACTAGCGGGGAGGGAGACCCAGTACTTC
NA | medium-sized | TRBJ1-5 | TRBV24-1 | CATSDTQGQPQHF | TGTGCCACCAGTGACACGCAGGGACAGCCCCAGCATTTT
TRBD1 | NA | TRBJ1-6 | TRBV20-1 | CSAEGQLSSYNSPLHF | TGCAGTGCAGAGGGACAGTTGAGCTCCTATAATTCACCCCTCCACTTT
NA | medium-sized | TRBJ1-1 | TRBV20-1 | CSARDWASTGTEAFF | TGCAGTGCTAGAGATTGGGCCTCAACGGGCACTGAAGCTTTCTTT
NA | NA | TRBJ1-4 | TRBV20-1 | CSARRTENVKLFF | TGCAGTGCTAGACGGACGGAAAATGTAAAACTGTTTTTT
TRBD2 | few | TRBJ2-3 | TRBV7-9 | CASSRPGLATDTQYF | TGTGCCAGCAGCCGCCCGGGACTAGCGACAGATACGCAGTATTTT
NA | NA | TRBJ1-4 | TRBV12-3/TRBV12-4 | CASSFTDTNEKLFF | TGTGCCAGCAGTTTTACTGATACTAATGAAAAACTGTTTTTT
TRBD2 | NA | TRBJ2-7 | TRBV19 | CASRLTSGVAYEQYF | TGTGCCAGTAGACTGACTAGCGGAGTAGCCTACGAGCAGTACTTC
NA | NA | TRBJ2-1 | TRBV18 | CASSKDISGTNEQFF | TGTGCCAGCTCAAAGGACATCTCCGGTACCAATGAGCAGTTCTTC
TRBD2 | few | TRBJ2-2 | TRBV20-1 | CSAPSFGGTGELFF | TGCAGTGCGCCCTCTTTCGGGGGGACCGGGGAGCTGTTTTTT
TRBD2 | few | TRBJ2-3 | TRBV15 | CATSGLASTDTQYF | TGTGCCACGAGCGGACTAGCCAGCACAGATACGCAGTATTTT
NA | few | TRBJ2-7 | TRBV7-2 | CASSDPGREQYF | TGTGCCAGCAGCGACCCAGGGAGAGAGCAGTACTTC
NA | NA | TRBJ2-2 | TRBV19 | CASSTLAGTGELFF | TGTGCCAGTAGCACCCTCGCAGGGACCGGGGAGCTGTTTTTT
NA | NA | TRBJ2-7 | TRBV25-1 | CASSRGALSYERYF | TGTGCCAGCAGTCGAGGGGCGCTCTCCTACGAGCGGTACTTC
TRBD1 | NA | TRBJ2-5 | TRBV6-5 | CASSYGQGGETQYF | TGTGCCAGCAGTTACGGACAGGGCGGGGAGACCCAGTACTTC
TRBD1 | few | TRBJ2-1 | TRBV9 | CASSVDPFGTGVKNEQFF | TGTGCCAGCAGCGTAGACCCTTTCGGGACAGGGGTTAAGAATGAGCAGTTCTTC
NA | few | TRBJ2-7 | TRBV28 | CASRIGPSYEQYF | TGTGCCAGCAGAATTGGACCCAGCTACGAGCAGTACTTC
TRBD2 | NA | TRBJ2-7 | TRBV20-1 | CSATTLGSGGAGEQYF | TGCAGTGCTACCACCCTAGGCAGCGGGGGGGCGGGCGAGCAGTACTTC
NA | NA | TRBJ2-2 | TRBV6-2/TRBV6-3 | CASSYPLTSSGELFF | TGTGCCAGCAGTTATCCCTTGACTTCGTCCGGGGAGCTGTTTTTT
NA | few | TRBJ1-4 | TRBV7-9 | CASSLARVEKLFF | TGTGCCAGCAGCTTAGCGAGGGTCGAAAAACTGTTTTTT
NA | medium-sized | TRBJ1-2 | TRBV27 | CASSLSSKRDYGYTF | TGTGCCAGCAGTTTATCTAGCAAGCGGGACTATGGCTACACCTTC
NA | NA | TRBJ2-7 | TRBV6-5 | CASSYSRGAYEQYF | TGTGCCAGCAGTTACTCTAGGGGGGCCTACGAGCAGTACTTC
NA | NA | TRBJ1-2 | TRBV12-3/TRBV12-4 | CASSARTASSYTF | TGTGCCAGCAGTGCGAGGACGGCCTCGAGCTACACCTTC
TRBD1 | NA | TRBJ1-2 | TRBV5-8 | CASGEATGGYYGYTF | TGTGCCAGCGGAGAGGCGACAGGGGGCTACTATGGCTACACCTTC
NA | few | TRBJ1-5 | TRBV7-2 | CASSPNLGNQPQHF | TGTGCCAGCAGCCCCAACCTTGGCAATCAGCCCCAGCATTTT
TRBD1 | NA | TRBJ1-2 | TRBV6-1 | CASSAGQGARGYTF | TGTGCCAGCAGCGCGGGACAGGGGGCTAGAGGCTACACCTTC
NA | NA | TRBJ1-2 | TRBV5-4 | CASSFPGYYGYTF | TGTGCCAGCAGCTTTCCCGGATACTATGGCTACACCTTC
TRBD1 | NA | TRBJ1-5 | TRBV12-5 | CASGLRDRSNQPQHF | TGTGCTAGTGGTCTAAGGGACAGGAGCAATCAGCCCCAGCATTTT
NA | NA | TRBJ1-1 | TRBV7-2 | CASTLAGVGTEAFF | TGTGCCAGCACCTTAGCAGGGGTTGGTACTGAAGCTTTCTTT
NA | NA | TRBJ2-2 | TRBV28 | CASSPQVRELFF | TGTGCCAGCAGTCCCCAGGTCCGGGAGCTGTTTTTT
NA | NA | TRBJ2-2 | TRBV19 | CASTPPPPRAGELFF | TGTGCCAGTACCCCCCCGCCGCCGCGGGCCGGGGAGCTGTTTTTT
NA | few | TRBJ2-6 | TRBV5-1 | CASSASSGANVLTF | TGCGCCAGCAGCGCGTCCTCTGGGGCCAACGTCCTGACTTTC
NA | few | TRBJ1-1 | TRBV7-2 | CASSLSDMNTEAFF | TGTGCCAGCAGCTTAAGCGACATGAACACTGAAGCTTTCTTT
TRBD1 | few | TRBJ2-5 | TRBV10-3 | CAISVGTGGAQAQYF | TGTGCCATCAGTGTCGGGACAGGGGGGGCTCAGGCCCAGTACTTC
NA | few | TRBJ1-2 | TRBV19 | CASSSGSTGKNYGYTF | TGTGCCAGTAGTTCTGGGTCAACAGGGAAGAACTATGGCTACACCTTC
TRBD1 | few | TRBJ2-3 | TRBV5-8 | CASSLTGVNTDTQYF | TGTGCCAGCAGCTTGACAGGGGTCAACACAGATACGCAGTATTTT
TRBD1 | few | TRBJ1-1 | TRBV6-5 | CASSWTGITEAFF | TGTGCCAGCAGTTGGACAGGGATTACTGAAGCTTTCTTT
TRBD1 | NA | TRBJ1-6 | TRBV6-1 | CASSRSSGGANSPLHF | TGTGCCAGCAGCCGATCCTCAGGGGGCGCAAATTCACCCCTCCACTTT
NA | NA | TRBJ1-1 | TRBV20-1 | CSASEPGVWGTEAFF | TGCAGTGCTAGCGAACCGGGCGTTTGGGGTACTGAAGCTTTCTTT
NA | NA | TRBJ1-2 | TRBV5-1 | CASSLAKSSGNYGYTF | TGCGCCAGCAGCTTGGCCAAGAGTTCCGGGAACTATGGCTACACCTTC
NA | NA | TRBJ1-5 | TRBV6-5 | CASCFQGNQPQHF | TGTGCCAGCTGTTTCCAGGGGAATCAGCCCCAGCATTTT
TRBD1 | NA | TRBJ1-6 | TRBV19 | CASGDRFSYNSPLHF | TGTGCCAGTGGGGACAGGTTCAGCTATAATTCACCCCTCCACTTT
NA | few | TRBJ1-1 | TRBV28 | CASKQNTEAFF | TGTGCCTCCAAACAGAACACTGAAGCTTTCTTT
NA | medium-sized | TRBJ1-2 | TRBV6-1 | CASSTQAGVYGYTF | TGTGCCAGCAGTACCCAGGCAGGGGTCTATGGCTACACCTTC
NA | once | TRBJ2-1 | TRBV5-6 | CASSPQLGGPNNEQFF | TGTGCCAGCAGCCCCCAGTTGGGGGGACCAAACAATGAGCAGTTCTTC
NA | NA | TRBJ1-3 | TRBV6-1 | CASSVQGTAGNTIYF | TGTGCCAGCAGTGTTCAGGGGACCGCTGGAAACACCATATATTTT